These 13 T cell receptor beta chains originate from one sample sequenced in a study of vaccination effects on CD4 cells after COVID-19. Antigen-specific CD4+ T cells were expanded (with viral peptide pools) by the ViraFEST assay ahead of sequencing. Subsequent to a culture period of 10 to 11 days, CD4+ T cells were isolated. Participants were given two doses of BNT162b2 or mRNA-1273 vaccine. No antigen has been identified for these receptors. Produced via immunoSEQ multiplex PCR; TCRdb's table is partial and in-frame only. Of tens of thousands of clones listed, roughly three quarters are singletons. The specimen was CD4+ T cells from PBMCs cultured with HCoV-OC43 spike peptides, collected after COVID-19 vaccination. Subset reported: HCoV-OC43 spike overlapping peptide pool stimulation. The receptors stem from a human donor who received a COVID-19 vaccine.

V gene TRBV11-3 combines with J gene TRBJ2-3, with a weak D call TRBD1 (6 bases). The V gene lost 0 bases and the J gene lost 6 bases, with 13 bases spanning the gap. Germline CDR1 is SGHNT and CDR2 is YENEEA. The CDR3 runs 15 residues. CDR3 protein: CASSLDGQRGDTQYF. The CDR3 DNA sequence: TGTGCCAGCAGCTTAGATGGACAAAGGGGGGATACGCAGTATTTT.

This clone was recorded once. The gene calls are TRBV28 and TRBJ2-7; D perhaps matches TRBD1 (6 bases). V lost 5 bases and J lost 7, with 21 bases in between. The CDR3 contains 15 residues. Germline CDR1 is MDHEN and CDR2 is SYDVKM. CDR3 sequence (DNA): TGTGCCAGCAGTCCTACGACAGACAGGCCGAATGAGCAGTACGTC. Its translation is CASSPTTDRPNEQYV.

This chain uses TRBV6-5 with TRBJ2-7; the match to TRBD1 covers 7 bases. The ends lost 7 bases at V and 1 base at J; junction bases unmatched: 4. The CDR3 consists of 13 residues. Germline V lookup: CDR1 MNHEY, CDR2 SVGAGI. CDR3 amino acids: CASKRQGSYEQYV. For the CDR3, the DNA is TGTGCCAGCAAAAGACAGGGTTCCTACGAGCAGTACGTC.

The chain joins TRBV6-5 to TRBJ2-7; TRBD1 matches at 8 bases. The trim removed 6 bases at V and 2 bases at J, leaving 6 bases unmatched. The CDR3 extends over 14 amino acids. Per the germline V gene, CDR1 is MNHEY and CDR2 is SVGAGI. In nucleotides, the CDR3 is TGTGCCAGCAGCACCGGGACAGGAGCCTACGAGCAGTACGTC. It specifies CASSTGTGAYEQYV.

The rearrangement uses TRBV11-2 and TRBJ2-2; 7 bases agree with TRBD1. The germline V gene encodes CDR1 SGHAT and CDR2 FQNNGV. The CDR3 loop spans 15 amino acids. The trim removed 6 bases at V and 6 bases at J, leaving 10 bases unmatched. CDR3 region: CASRKQGFYPGELFF. The CDR3, as DNA: TGTGCCAGCAGAAAACAGGGGTTTTATCCCGGGGAGCTGTTTTTT.

V gene TRBV24-1 combines with J gene TRBJ2-4; the D gene is possibly TRBD2 (5 bases). CDR1 is KGHDR, CDR2 SFDVKD, per germline. The CDR3 is 14 residues long. V shed 3 bases and J shed 5 bases, with 10 bases lying between them. In nucleotides, the CDR3 is TGTGCCACCAGTGATCCCGGGGTCGAAAACATTCAGTACTTC. Amino acid sequence: CATSDPGVENIQYF.

The chain carries TRBV18 and TRBJ2-3, with TRBD1 identical over 8 bases. Germline V lookup: CDR1 KGHSH, CDR2 LQKENI. The ends lost 5 bases at V and 6 bases at J; junction bases unmatched: 7. The CDR3 loop spans 14 amino acids. The CDR3 region is CASSTTGAGDTQYF. In DNA, the CDR3 is TGTGCCAGCTCAACGACAGGGGCGGGGGATACGCAGTATTTT. Full variable domain (remainder filled in from reference TRBV18 and TRBJ2-3): NAGVMQNPRHLVRRRGQEARLRCSPMKGHSHVYWYRQLPEEGLKFMVYLQKENIIDESGMPKERFSAEFPKEGPSILRIQQVVRGDSAAYFCASSTTGAGDTQYFGPGTRLTVL.

The CDR3 nucleotides read TGTGCCAGCAGTGAAAAGGCAGGTTGGTCGGCTGGAAACACCATATATTTT. Amino acid sequence: CASSEKAGWSAGNTIYF. V and J are TRBV6-1 and TRBJ1-3; D uncertain. Between the trimmed V and J ends, which lost 2 bases and 2 bases, there was a span of 16 bases. Germline loops: CDR1 MNHNS, CDR2 SASEGT. CDR3 size: 17 residues.

The chain is built from TRBV30 and TRBJ1-6; 9 bases fit TRBD1. The CDR3 runs 14 residues. The trim removed 3 bases at V and 7 bases at J, leaving 4 bases unmatched. Germline V CDR1 and CDR2: GTSNPN, SVGIG (reference sequence). The CDR3 region is CAWRPGQGNSPLHF. CDR3 coding DNA: TGTGCCTGGAGGCCGGGACAGGGAAATTCACCCCTCCACTTT.

The rearrangement links TRBV15 to TRBJ1-4, with D unclear. This CDR3 comprises 14 residues. From germline, CDR1 is LNHNV and CDR2 YYDKDF (reference sequence). Trimming took off 1 base at V and 8 bases at J, with 11 bases between the two ends. The DNA of the CDR3 is TGTGCCACCAGCAGAGGGGGATCGGGCGAAAAACTGTTTTTT. Its protein product is CATSRGGSGEKLFF. The variable domain in full, with the rest retrieved from reference TRBV15 and TRBJ1-4, is DAMVIQNPRYQVTQFGKPVTLSCSQTLNHNVMYWYQQKSSQAPKLLFHYYDKDFNNEADTPDNFQSRRPNTSFCFLDIRSPGLGDTAMYLCATSRGGSGEKLFFGSGTQLSVL.

In this sample, this clone turned up once. The chain recombines TRBV5-1 with TRBJ2-5; 16 positions match TRBD2. V was pared by 3 bases and J by 1 base, with 9 bases of the junction left unmatched. From germline, CDR1 is SGHRS and CDR2 YFSETQ. The CDR3 spans 19 residues. CDR3 sequence reads: CASSWQGTSGGAPQETQYF. The DNA for the CDR3 is TGCGCCAGCAGCTGGCAAGGGACTAGCGGGGGGGCCCCCCAAGAGACCCAGTACTTC.

This clone was detected only once. This chain links TRBV18 with TRBJ2-1; D uncertain. CDR1 is KGHSH, CDR2 LQKENI, per germline. The V end lost 3 bases, the J end lost 6 bases, and 9 bases lay between the germline ends. The CDR3 is 13 amino acids. This CDR3 reads CASSPNPINEQFF. CDR3 DNA sequence: TGTGCCAGCTCACCCAACCCTATCAATGAGCAGTTCTTC.

This chain connects TRBV7-9 to TRBJ1-2; no firm D call. The germline CDR1 and CDR2 sequences are SEHNR and FQNEAQ (reference sequence). The CDR3 sequence is 14 residues long. V was pared by 5 bases and J by 2 bases, with 12 bases between. The CDR3 is CASSNLGLNYGYTF. The CDR3 DNA reads as TGTGCCAGCAGCAATCTGGGTCTGAACTATGGCTACACCTTC. Using reference TRBV7-9 and TRBJ1-2 for the parts outside the CDR3, the full variable domain is DTGVSQNPRHKITKRGQNVTFRCDPISEHNRLYWYRQTLGQGPEFLTYFQNEAQLEKSRLLSDRFSAERPKGSFSTLEIQRTEQGDSAMYLCASSNLGLNYGYTFGSGTRLTVV.